This T cell receptor beta chain derives from a study of T-cell reconstitution after alpha-beta-depleted transplantation in children (dated by TCRdb to 2016 to 2018). Regarding the study in general: T-cell immune reconstitution after TCRalphabeta/CD19-depleted allogeneic hematopoietic cell transplantation in children was quantitatively tracked in the study by means of TCR repertoire profiling. Results the study describes overall, beyond this receptor: The high TCRbeta diversity at day 60 in some patients was ascribed to recipient T cells and intrathymic progenitors that had survived conditioning. The frequencies of hyperexpanded clones fell over the following months, and after one year, T-cell counts and TCRbeta diversity were mostly attributed to newly produced T cells. The apparently early alphabetaT-cell count recovery about two months after transplant was reportedly dependent on only several hundred rapidly expanded clones derived from non-depleted graft cells.

This clonotype was seen only a few times. Its antigen specificity is not known. No base quality information exists; no much larger clone differs at one position. The sample's treatment or condition label, in plain terms: allogeneic hematopoietic cell transplantation with graft depleted of TCRalphabeta T cells and CD19 B cells. The transplant recipients were children given TCRalphabeta/CD19-depleted allogeneic hematopoietic cell grafts. Library method: PCR. The run used an Illumina HiSeq 2500. Molecular barcoding was employed in the preparation of TCR libraries, with unique molecular identifiers being used to normalize TCRbeta repertoire quantification. Through fastp at Q25 and MiXCR, TCRdb rebuilt clones from the public reads, retaining in-frame beta chains. Rows are combined by CDR3 protein, so each entry shows the most common genes and DNA. The sample table holds 700,000 to 950,000 distinct CDR3 sequences, of which 16% were seen once. Around 4.5% of the sample rests with the top ten.

The receptor was derived from a male patient aged 10 to 17 who had a stem cell transplant for acute lymphoblastic leukemia, so the T cells may come from the graft donor. Specimen: PBMCs, mostly from graft donor cells, collected 360 days after TCRalphabeta/CD19-depleted stem cell transplant.

The encoded CDR3 is CASSLGYRGISETQYF. The nucleotide sequence reads as follows: TGCGCCAGCAGCTTGGGGTACAGGGGGATTTCGGAGACCCAGTACTTC. Rearrangement joined TRBV5-1 to TRBJ2-5; 8 middle bases align to TRBD1. The germline V gene encodes CDR1 SGHRS and CDR2 YFSETQ. Trimming takes 0 bases off V and 5 bases off J; junction bases not matched to a gene: 9. Reading from cysteine to phenylalanine, the CDR3 counts 16 amino acids. Only the CDR3 DNA is retained, 48 bases long and in frame from the first base.